The rows below give T cell receptor beta chains drawn from one sample of a study of regulatory T cells in long-lasting Graves disease. Via MiXCR, TCRdb re-called the multiplex PCR reads, giving one row per CDR3 protein. The sample includes roughly 260,000 distinct CDR3 sequences, approximately 18% of them seen just once. The sample was also reused in another study, on T cells in Graves' hyperthyroidism and ophthalmopathy.

The sequences come from peripheral blood mononuclear cells (PBMCs), collected at new diagnosis, from a patient treated with antithyroid drugs. All receptors come from a woman younger than 45 with Graves disease. CDR3s include the opening cysteine and the closing phenylalanine or tryptophan. The D gene is left open where the match is weak. Rows give clone size only sometimes, using once, few, many, or a class for an expanded clone.

cdr3_aa cdr3_nt clone_size j_call v_call cdr3_length d_call
CATTNSYEQYF TGTGCCACGACTAACAGCTACGAGCAGTACTTC NA TRBJ2-7 TRBV28 11 NA
CASSFPLLVGEQFF TGTGCCAGCAGCTTTCCCCTCCTGGTTGGTGAGCAGTTCTTC many TRBJ2-1 TRBV5-8 14 NA
CASSQPPNYEQYF TGTGCCAGCAGTCAACCACCCAACTACGAGCAGTACTTC NA TRBJ2-7 TRBV27 13 NA
CSVDLGTLGGYTF TGCAGCGTTGATTTAGGGACATTAGGTGGCTACACCTTC many TRBJ1-2 TRBV29-1 13 NA
CASTGIRESTDTQYF TGTGCCAGCACTGGGATACGGGAAAGCACAGATACGCAGTATTTT many TRBJ2-3 TRBV25-1 15 NA
CASSQEGGGTEAFF TGCGCCAGCAGCCAAGAAGGGGGAGGGACTGAAGCTTTCTTT many TRBJ1-1 TRBV4-1 14 NA
CASSPNLRNGYTF TGTGCCAGCAGCCCGAATTTAAGGAATGGCTACACCTTC many TRBJ1-2 TRBV5-5 13 NA
CASSLDSPTDTQYF TGTGCCAGCAGCTTGGACAGCCCCACAGATACGCAGTATTTT many TRBJ2-3 TRBV7-6 14 NA
CSASTGATDTQYF TGCAGTGCGTCTACCGGGGCCACAGATACGCAGTATTTT many TRBJ2-3 TRBV20-1 13 NA
CASSLPGADQAFF TGCGCCAGCAGCCTGCCTGGAGCCGACCAAGCTTTCTTT many TRBJ1-1 TRBV5-1 13 NA
CASSQGLNQPQHF TGTGCCAGCAGTCAGGGCCTCAATCAGCCCCAGCATTTT NA TRBJ1-5 TRBV6-4 13 NA
CASSLGSTNSPLHF TGCGCCAGCAGCTTGGGCTCAACTAATTCACCCCTCCACTTT many TRBJ1-6 TRBV5-1 14 NA
CASSRGMGDNEQFF TGTGCCAGCTCACGGGGGATGGGGGACAATGAGCAGTTCTTC many TRBJ2-1 TRBV18 14 NA
CASSSPGREETQYF TGTGCCAGCAGCTCCCCGGGACGGGAAGAGACCCAGTACTTC once TRBJ2-5 TRBV7-2 14 NA
CASSQAEGSGNTIYF TGCGCCAGCAGCCAAGCAGAAGGGTCTGGAAACACCATATATTTT NA TRBJ1-3 TRBV4-1 15 NA
CASSLFGTRNNEQFF TGCGCCAGCAGCCTTTTCGGGACTAGGAACAATGAGCAGTTCTTC many TRBJ2-1 TRBV4-1 15 TRBD2
CASSSTGPGFF TGTGCCAGCAGCTCGACAGGGCCGGGCTTCTTC once TRBJ1-2 TRBV7-9 11 TRBD1
CAITGQEYNEQFF TGTGCCATCACCGGACAGGAATACAATGAGCAGTTCTTC NA TRBJ2-1 TRBV10-3 13 TRBD1
CASSFNSGGAKNIQYF TGCGCCAGCAGCTTTAATAGCGGGGGGGCCAAAAACATTCAGTACTTC NA TRBJ2-4 TRBV5-1 16 TRBD2
CASSVAGVGDTQYF TGTGCCAGCAGCGTGGCGGGGGTTGGAGATACGCAGTATTTT many TRBJ2-3 TRBV9 14 TRBD2
CASSLYTF TGTGCCAGCAGCTTGTATACTTTC many TRBJ2-1 TRBV5-1 8 NA
CASSPRVGPDTIYF TGCGCCAGCAGCCCCCGAGTGGGCCCGGACACCATATATTTT few TRBJ1-3 TRBV5-1 14 NA
CASSFRAREGTEAFF TGCGCCAGCAGCTTCCGGGCCCGGGAGGGAACTGAAGCTTTCTTT many TRBJ1-1 TRBV4-1 15 NA
CSARTGAEETQYF TGCAGTGCCCGGACAGGGGCCGAAGAGACCCAGTACTTC many TRBJ2-5 TRBV20-1 13 TRBD1
CSAQGAPDQPQHF TGCAGTGCACAGGGGGCGCCGGATCAGCCCCAGCATTTT many TRBJ1-5 TRBV20-1 13 TRBD1
CASSTTNYGYTF TGTGCCAGCAGTACCACTAACTATGGCTACACCTTC many TRBJ1-2 TRBV12-3/TRBV12-4 12 NA
CSATLKKGRSPLHF TGCAGTGCTACCCTCAAGAAAGGGAGGTCACCCCTCCACTTT many TRBJ1-6 TRBV20-1 14 NA
CASLPGDTIRYGYTF TGTGCCAGCCTACCCGGGGACACTATACGCTATGGCTACACCTTC many TRBJ1-2 TRBV6-1 15 NA
CASRTGGQQNEKLFF TGTGCCAGCCGGACGGGTGGACAGCAAAATGAAAAACTGTTTTTT many TRBJ1-4 TRBV2 15 NA
CSARLAGGTYEQYF TGCAGTGCCAGACTAGCGGGGGGGACCTACGAGCAGTACTTC NA TRBJ2-7 TRBV20-1 14 TRBD2
CASSEDFLNTEAFF TGTGCCAGCAGTGAAGACTTCTTGAACACTGAAGCTTTCTTT many TRBJ1-1 TRBV2 14 NA
CASTPTGLEAFF TGTGCCAGCACCCCCACAGGGCTTGAAGCTTTCTTT many TRBJ1-1 TRBV2 12 NA
CASTPRSRENTGELFF TGTGCCAGCACCCCCAGGTCAAGAGAGAACACCGGGGAGCTGTTTTTT many TRBJ2-2 TRBV12-3/TRBV12-4 16 NA
CASSLGRGGQPQHF TGTGCCAGCAGCTTAGGAAGGGGTGGTCAGCCCCAGCATTTT many TRBJ1-5 TRBV11-2 14 NA
CASSFQGSSVSAGANVLTF TGCGCCAGCAGCTTCCAGGGTAGCTCGGTTAGCGCTGGGGCCAACGTCCTGACTTTC many TRBJ2-6 TRBV5-1 19 NA
CASSPSGAFGNTIYF TGTGCCAGCAGCCCTTCGGGGGCCTTTGGAAACACCATATATTTT many TRBJ1-3 TRBV9 15 NA
CSARGSYTRETQYF TGCAGTGCTAGAGGCAGCTACACAAGGGAGACCCAGTACTTC NA TRBJ2-5 TRBV20-1 14 NA
CASSLAAGAQGYTF TGTGCCAGCAGCTTAGCGGCAGGGGCGCAAGGCTACACCTTC many TRBJ1-2 TRBV7-8 14 NA
CASRGSATNTGELFF TGCGCCAGCAGGGGGTCCGCGACGAACACCGGGGAGCTGTTTTTT once TRBJ2-2 TRBV11-1 15 TRBD1
CASSSTRTGLGYEQYF TGTGCCAGCAGCTCCACCCGGACAGGGCTGGGCTACGAGCAGTACTTC many TRBJ2-7 TRBV11-2 16 TRBD1
CASSTLGGADTQYF TGTGCCAGTAGTACCCTCGGCGGGGCAGATACGCAGTATTTT NA TRBJ2-3 TRBV19 14 NA